Described below is a single TCR beta chain sequence and its context. Its antigen is still unknown. The sample is drawn from a study of T cell responses to AZD1222 COVID-19 vaccine. Study observations and caveats: Among vaccine-associated CD4 TCRs, coverage spanned spike, with dominance at 160-218 and 743-854. Most donors were white British, females outnumbered males, and clonal diversity was possibly underestimated.

The germline V gene has CDR1 SQVTM and CDR2 ANQGSEA. Trimming pared 6 bases from V and 4 bases from J, leaving 19 bases between. The CDR3 runs 15 residues. The repertoire was sequenced with immunoSEQ multiplex PCR; TCRdb's copy has only in-frame clones and lacks some. The sample lists more than 140,000 clones; about nine tenths were seen once. The source was peripheral blood, collected on day 0 of AZD1222 vaccination. The V and J genes are TRBV29-1 and TRBJ1-5; D is perhaps TRBD1 (5 bases). The clonotype comes from an adult in good health. CDR3 nucleotide sequence: TGCAGCGTCTCGGGGCTGAAGGACTCGAATCAGCCCCAGCATTTT. As protein: CSVSGLKDSNQPQHF.